One T cell receptor beta chain is described in this entry. The data were obtained in a study of CD8 T cells in Susac syndrome. Germline lookup yields CDR1 MNHEY and CDR2 SMNVEV (reference sequence). Between the trimmed V and J ends, which lost 6 bases and 2 bases, there was a span of 18 bases. The CDR3 totals 16 residues. From blood CD8+ and CD4+ T cells, TCR beta sequences were generated. The TEMRA cells underwent FACS enrichment, while the CD8+ and CD4+ T cells underwent negative isolation. Reverse transcription of about 0.45 to 1 ug RNA was carried out with random hexamers. The CDR3 of TCR beta was amplified by immunoSEQ multiplex PCR across 54 Vbeta and 13 Jbeta. A single record per CDR3 protein comes from TCRdb applying MiXCR to the immunoSEQ multiplex PCR reads. The sample carries 110,000 or so distinct CDR3 sequences, approximately 93% recorded once.

The rearrangement uses TRBV27 and TRBJ2-3, with TRBD1 as a possible D gene (6 bases). This receptor was obtained from a human donor with multiple sclerosis. Sequencing input: CD4+ T cells from PBMCs. This CDR3 is CASSPSQGVPTDTQYF. CDR3 DNA: TGTGCCAGCAGCCCCTCACAGGGAGTCCCCACAGATACGCAGTATTTT.